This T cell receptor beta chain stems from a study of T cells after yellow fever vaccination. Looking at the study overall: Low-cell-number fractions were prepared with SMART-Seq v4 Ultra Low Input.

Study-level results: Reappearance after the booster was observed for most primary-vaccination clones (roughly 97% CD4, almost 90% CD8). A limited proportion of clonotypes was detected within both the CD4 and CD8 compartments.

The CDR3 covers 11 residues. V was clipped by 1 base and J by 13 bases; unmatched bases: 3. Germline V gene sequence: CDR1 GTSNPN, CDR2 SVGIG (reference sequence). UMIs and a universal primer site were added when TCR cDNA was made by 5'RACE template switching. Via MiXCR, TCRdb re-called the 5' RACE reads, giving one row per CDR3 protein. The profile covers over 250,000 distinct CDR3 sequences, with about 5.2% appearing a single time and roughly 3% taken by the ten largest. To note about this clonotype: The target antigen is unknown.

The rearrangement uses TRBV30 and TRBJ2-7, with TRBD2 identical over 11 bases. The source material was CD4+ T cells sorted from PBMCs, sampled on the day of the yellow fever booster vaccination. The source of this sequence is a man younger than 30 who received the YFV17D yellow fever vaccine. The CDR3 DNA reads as TGTGCCTGGAGTGCTAGCGGGGGGCAATACTTC. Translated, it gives CAWSASGGQYF.